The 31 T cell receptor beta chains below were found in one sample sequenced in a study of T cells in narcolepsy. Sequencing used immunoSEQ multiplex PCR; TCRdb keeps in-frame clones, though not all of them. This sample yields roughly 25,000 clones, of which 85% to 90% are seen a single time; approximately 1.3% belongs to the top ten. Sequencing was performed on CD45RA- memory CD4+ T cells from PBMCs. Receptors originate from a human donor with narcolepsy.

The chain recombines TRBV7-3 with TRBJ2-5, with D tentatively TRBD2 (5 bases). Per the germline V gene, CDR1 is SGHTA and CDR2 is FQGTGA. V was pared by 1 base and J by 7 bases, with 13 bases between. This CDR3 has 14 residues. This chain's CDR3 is CASSLSASFGTQYF. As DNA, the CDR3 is TGTGCCAGCAGCTTAAGCGCTAGCTTCGGGACCCAGTACTTC.

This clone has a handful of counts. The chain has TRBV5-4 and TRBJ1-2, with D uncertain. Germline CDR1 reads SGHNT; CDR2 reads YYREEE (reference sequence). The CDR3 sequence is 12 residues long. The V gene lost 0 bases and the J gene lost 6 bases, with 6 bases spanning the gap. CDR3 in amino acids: CASSLAQNGYTF. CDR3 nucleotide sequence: TGTGCCAGCAGCTTGGCCCAAAATGGCTACACCTTC.

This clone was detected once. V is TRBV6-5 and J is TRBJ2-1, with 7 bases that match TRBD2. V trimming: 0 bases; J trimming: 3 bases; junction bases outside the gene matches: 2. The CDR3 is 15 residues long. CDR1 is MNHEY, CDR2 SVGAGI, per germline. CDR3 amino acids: CASSYSGTIYNEQFF. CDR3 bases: TGTGCCAGCAGTTACTCGGGGACTATCTACAATGAGCAGTTCTTC.

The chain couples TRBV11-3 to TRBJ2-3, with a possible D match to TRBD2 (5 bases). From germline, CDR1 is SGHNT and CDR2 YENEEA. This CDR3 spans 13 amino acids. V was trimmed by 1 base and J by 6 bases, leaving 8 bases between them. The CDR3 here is CASSLGEPDTQYF. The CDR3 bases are TGTGCCAGCAGCTTAGGGGAGCCGGATACGCAGTATTTT.

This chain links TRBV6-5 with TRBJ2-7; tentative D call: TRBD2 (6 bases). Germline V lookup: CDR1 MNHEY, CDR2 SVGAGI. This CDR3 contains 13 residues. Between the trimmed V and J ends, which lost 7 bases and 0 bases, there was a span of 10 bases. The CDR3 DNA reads TGTGCCAGCAATTTGCGGGGCTCCTACGAGCAGTACTTC. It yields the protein CASNLRGSYEQYF.

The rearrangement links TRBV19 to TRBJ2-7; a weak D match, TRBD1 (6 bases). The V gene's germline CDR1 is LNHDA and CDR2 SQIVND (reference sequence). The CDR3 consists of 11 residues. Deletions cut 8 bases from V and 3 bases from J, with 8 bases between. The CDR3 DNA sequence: TGTGCCAGTGGACAGTTCTACGAGCAGTACTTC. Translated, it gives CASGQFYEQYF.

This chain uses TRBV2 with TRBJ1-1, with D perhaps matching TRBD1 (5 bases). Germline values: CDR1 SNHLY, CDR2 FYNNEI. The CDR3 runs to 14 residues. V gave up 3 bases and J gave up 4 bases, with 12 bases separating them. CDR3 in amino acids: CASSDSGFVTEAFF. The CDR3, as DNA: TGTGCCAGCAGTGACTCAGGGTTCGTCACTGAAGCTTTCTTT.

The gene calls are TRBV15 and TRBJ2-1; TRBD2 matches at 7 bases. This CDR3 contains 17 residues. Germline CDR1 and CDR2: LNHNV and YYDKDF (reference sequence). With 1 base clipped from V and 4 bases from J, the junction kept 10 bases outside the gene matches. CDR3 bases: TGTGCCACCAGCAGAGGGGGGGGAGACTTTGGATACAATGAGCAGTTCTTC. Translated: CATSRGGGDFGYNEQFF.

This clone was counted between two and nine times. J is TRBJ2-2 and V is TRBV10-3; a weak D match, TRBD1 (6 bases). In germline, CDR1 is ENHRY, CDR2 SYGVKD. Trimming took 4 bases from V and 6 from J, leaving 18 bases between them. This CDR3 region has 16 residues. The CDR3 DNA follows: TGTGCCATCAGTGCTGAACCGGGACACCCTTCCGGGGAGCTGTTTTTT. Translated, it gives CAISAEPGHPSGELFF.

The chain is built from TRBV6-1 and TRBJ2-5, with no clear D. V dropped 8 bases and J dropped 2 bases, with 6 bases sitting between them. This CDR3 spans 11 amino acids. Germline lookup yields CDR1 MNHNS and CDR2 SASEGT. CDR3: CASAKQETQYF. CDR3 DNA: TGTGCCAGCGCGAAGCAAGAGACCCAGTACTTC.

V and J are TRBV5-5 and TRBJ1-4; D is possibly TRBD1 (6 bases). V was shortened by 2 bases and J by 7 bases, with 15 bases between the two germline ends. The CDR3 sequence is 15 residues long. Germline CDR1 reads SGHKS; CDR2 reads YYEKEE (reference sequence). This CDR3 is CASSFIGGAGEKLFF. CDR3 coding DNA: TGTGCCAGCAGCTTTATTGGGGGGGCGGGTGAAAAACTGTTTTTT.

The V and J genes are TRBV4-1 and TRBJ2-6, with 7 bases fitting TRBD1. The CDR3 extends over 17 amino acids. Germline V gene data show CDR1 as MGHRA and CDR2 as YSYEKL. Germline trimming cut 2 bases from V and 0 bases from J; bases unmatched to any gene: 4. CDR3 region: CASSQFTGDSGANVLTF. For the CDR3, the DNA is TGCGCCAGCAGCCAATTTACAGGGGACTCTGGGGCCAACGTCCTGACTTTC.

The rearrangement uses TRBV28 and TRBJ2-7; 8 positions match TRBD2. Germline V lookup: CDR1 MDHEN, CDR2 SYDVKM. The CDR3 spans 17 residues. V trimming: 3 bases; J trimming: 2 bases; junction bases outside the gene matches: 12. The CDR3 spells CASSLGGLTSEAYEQYF. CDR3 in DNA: TGTGCCAGCAGTTTGGGGGGGCTGACTAGCGAGGCCTACGAGCAGTACTTC.

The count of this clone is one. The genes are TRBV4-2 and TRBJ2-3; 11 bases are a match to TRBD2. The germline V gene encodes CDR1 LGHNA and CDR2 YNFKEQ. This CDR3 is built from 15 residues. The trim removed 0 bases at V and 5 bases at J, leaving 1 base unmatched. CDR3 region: CASSQELAGEDTQYF. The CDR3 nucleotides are TGTGCCAGCAGCCAAGAACTAGCGGGAGAAGATACGCAGTATTTT.

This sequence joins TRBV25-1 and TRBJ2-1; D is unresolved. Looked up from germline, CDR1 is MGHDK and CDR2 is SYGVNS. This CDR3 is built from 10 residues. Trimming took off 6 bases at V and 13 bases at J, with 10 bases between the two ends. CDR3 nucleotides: TGTGCCAGCAGAGAGACATCCCAGTTCTTC. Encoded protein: CASRETSQFF. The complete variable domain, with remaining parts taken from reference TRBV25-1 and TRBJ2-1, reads EADIYQTPRYLVIGTGKKITLECSQTMGHDKMYWYQQDPGMELHLIHYSYGVNSTEKGDLSSESTVSRIRTEHFPLTLESARPSHTSQYLCASRETSQFFGPGTRLTVL.

CDR3 coding DNA: TGTGCCAGCAGCTTAACGGCTGTGGGACAGGGCTACGAGCAGTACTTC. Amino acids: CASSLTAVGQGYEQYF. The chain carries TRBV7-3 and TRBJ2-7; 9 nucleotides align to TRBD1. Germline V gene data show CDR1 as SGHTA and CDR2 as FQGTGA. This CDR3 has 16 amino acids. With V trimmed by 0 bases and J by 3 bases, 6 bases remained unmatched.

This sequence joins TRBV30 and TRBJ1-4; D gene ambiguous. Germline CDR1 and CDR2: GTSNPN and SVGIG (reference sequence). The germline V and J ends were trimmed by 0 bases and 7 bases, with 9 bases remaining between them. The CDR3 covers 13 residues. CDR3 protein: CAWSVRWSEKLFF. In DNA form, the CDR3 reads TGTGCCTGGAGTGTACGGTGGAGTGAAAAACTGTTTTTT.

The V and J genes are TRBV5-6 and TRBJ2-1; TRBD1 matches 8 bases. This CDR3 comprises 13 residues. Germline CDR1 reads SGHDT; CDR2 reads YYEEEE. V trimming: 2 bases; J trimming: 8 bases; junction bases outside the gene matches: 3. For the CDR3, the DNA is TGTGCCAGCAGCTTTACACAGGGGGATGAGCAGTTCTTC. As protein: CASSFTQGDEQFF.

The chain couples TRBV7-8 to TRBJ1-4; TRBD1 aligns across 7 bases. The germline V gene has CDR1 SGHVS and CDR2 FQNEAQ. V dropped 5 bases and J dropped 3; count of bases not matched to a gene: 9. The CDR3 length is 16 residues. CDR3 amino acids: CASSTEGGNANEKLFF. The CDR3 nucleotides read TGTGCCAGCAGCACGGAAGGGGGCAACGCTAATGAAAAACTGTTTTTT.

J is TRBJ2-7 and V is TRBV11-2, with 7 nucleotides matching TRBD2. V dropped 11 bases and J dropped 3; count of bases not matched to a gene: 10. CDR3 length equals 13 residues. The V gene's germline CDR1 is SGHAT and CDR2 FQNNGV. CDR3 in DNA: TGTGCCGGTGGCCGGGCTAGCGGCTACGAGCAGTACTTC. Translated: CAGGRASGYEQYF. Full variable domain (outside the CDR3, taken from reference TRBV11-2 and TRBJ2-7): EAGVAQSPRYKIIEKRQSVAFWCNPISGHATLYWYQQILGQGPKLLIQFQNNGVVDDSQLPKDRFSAERLKGVDSTLKIQPAKLEDSAVYLCAGGRASGYEQYFGPGTRLTVT.

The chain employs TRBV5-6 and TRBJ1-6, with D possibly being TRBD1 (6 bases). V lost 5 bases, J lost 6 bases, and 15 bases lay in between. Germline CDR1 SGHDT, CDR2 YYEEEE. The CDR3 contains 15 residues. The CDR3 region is CASRSRQAINSPLHF. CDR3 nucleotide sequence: TGTGCCAGCAGATCCCGACAGGCGATTAATTCACCCCTCCACTTT.

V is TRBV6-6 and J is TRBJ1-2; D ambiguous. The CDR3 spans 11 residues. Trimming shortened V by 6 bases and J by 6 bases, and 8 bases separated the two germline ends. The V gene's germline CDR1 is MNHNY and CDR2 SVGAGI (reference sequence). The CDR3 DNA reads TGTGCCAGCAGCCCAGAACATGGCTACACCTTC. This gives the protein CASSPEHGYTF.

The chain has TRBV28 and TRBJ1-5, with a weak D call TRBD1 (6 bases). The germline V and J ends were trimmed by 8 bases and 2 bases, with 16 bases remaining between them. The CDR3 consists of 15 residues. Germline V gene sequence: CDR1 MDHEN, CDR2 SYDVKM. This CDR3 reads CASYGYRDGNQPQHF. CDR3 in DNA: TGTGCCAGCTACGGATACAGGGATGGCAATCAGCCCCAGCATTTT.

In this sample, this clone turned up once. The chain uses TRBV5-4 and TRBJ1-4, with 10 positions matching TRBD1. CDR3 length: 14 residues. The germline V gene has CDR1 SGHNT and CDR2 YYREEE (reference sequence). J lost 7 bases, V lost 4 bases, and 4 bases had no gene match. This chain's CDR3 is CASSTGTGVEKLFF. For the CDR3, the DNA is TGTGCCAGCAGCACCGGGACAGGGGTTGAAAAACTGTTTTTT.

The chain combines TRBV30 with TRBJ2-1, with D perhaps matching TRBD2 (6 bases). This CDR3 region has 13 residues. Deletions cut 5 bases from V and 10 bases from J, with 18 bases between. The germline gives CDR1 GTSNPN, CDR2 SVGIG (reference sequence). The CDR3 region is CAWDRAGRGEQFF. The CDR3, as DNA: TGTGCCTGGGACCGGGCGGGACGGGGGGAGCAGTTCTTC.

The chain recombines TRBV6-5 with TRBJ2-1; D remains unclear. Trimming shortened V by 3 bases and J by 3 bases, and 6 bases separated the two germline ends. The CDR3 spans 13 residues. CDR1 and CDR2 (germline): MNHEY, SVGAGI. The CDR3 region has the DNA TGTGCCAGCAGTTATTCTCTCTACAATGAGCAGTTCTTC. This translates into CASSYSLYNEQFF.

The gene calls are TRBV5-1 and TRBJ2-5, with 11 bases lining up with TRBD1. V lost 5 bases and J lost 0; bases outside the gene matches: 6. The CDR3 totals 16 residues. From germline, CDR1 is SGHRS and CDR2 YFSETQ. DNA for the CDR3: TGCGCCAGCAGAGCGGGGACAGGGGGATACCAAGAGACCCAGTACTTC. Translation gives CASRAGTGGYQETQYF.

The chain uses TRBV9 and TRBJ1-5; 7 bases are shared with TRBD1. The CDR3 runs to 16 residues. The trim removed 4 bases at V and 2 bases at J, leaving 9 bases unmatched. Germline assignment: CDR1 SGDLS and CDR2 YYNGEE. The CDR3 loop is CASSRNDRARNQPQHF. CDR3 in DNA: TGTGCCAGCAGCCGTAATGACAGGGCTCGCAATCAGCCCCAGCATTTT.

The CDR3 region has the DNA TGTGCCAGCAGCAAAAATAGCGGGAACAACAATGAGCAGTTCTTC. It specifies CASSKNSGNNNEQFF. The rearrangement joins TRBV7-2 to TRBJ2-1; 8 bases match TRBD2. V gave up 5 bases and J gave up 5 bases; unmatched junction bases: 8. This CDR3 is 15 amino acids long. The germline CDR1 and CDR2 sequences are SGHTA and FQGNSA.

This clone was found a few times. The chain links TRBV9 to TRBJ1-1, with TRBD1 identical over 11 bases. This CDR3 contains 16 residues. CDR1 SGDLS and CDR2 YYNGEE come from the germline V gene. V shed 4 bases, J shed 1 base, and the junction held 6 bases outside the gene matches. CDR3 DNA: TGTGCCAGCAGCTATGGACAGGGGGCTGCGAACACTGAAGCTTTCTTT. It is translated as CASSYGQGAANTEAFF.

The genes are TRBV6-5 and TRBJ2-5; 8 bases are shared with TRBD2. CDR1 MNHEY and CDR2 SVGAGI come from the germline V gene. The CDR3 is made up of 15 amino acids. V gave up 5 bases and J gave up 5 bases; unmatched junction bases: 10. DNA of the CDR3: TGTGCCAGCAGTCTAACACGACTAGCGCGGGAGACCCAGTACTTC. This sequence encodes CASSLTRLARETQYF.